Each of the 10 T cell receptor beta chains below was sequenced from the same sample in a study of blood T cell repertoires in COVID-19. Some clones are missing from TCRdb's copy, which holds only in-frame ones; the method was immunoSEQ multiplex PCR. Among about 250,000 clones listed, around 85% were seen once. Material for sequencing was peripheral blood. All receptors derive from a woman between 40 and 50 years old with active or convalescent COVID-19.

This clone was observed a handful of times. The V and J genes are TRBV27 and TRBJ1-6, with 9 nucleotides matching TRBD1. The junction had 12 bases not matched to a gene; V was cut back by 6 bases and J by 9 bases. This CDR3 has 16 residues. The germline V gene has CDR1 MNHEY and CDR2 SMNVEV (reference sequence). The CDR3 bases are TGTGCCAGCAGAATAACTACCGGGACAGGGATTTCACCCCTCCACTTT. Translated, it gives CASRITTGTGISPLHF.

The chain joins TRBV30 to TRBJ1-1, with a weak D call TRBD1 (6 bases). Trimming stripped 2 bases from V and 4 bases from J, with 11 bases between. This CDR3 contains 13 residues. Germline values: CDR1 GTSNPN, CDR2 SVGIG (reference sequence). This chain's CDR3 is CAWSRTVGTEAFF. Written as DNA, the CDR3 is TGTGCCTGGAGTCGGACAGTTGGCACTGAAGCTTTCTTT.

The chain combines TRBV28 with TRBJ1-4; D is unresolved. Germline values: CDR1 MDHEN, CDR2 SYDVKM. The germline V and J ends were trimmed by 7 bases and 7 bases, with 19 bases remaining between them. This CDR3 is 15 amino acids long. The CDR3 sequence is CASKREAWVREKLFF. DNA for the CDR3: TGTGCCAGCAAGCGGGAAGCGTGGGTGCGTGAAAAACTGTTTTTT.

Of note for this clone: One end of the junction varies from germline; a read error may be responsible. The gene calls are TRBV15 and TRBJ1-4, with 9 bases lining up with TRBD1. This CDR3 comprises 15 residues. Germline loops: CDR1 LNHNV, CDR2 YYDKDF (reference sequence). In DNA, the CDR3 is TGTGCCACCAGCAGAGTTGGGACAGGGTATGAGAAACTGTTTTTT. Its translation: CATSRVGTGYEKLFF.

The J gene is TRBJ1-6, the V gene TRBV7-9, with 7 bases matching TRBD1. Germline V gene sequence: CDR1 SEHNR, CDR2 FQNEAQ (reference sequence). CDR3 length: 16 amino acids. V shed 5 bases, J shed 6 bases, and the junction held 10 bases outside the gene matches. CDR3 amino acids: CASSPGGEGANSPLHF. The CDR3 DNA sequence: TGTGCCAGCAGCCCGGGGGGGGAGGGGGCTAATTCACCCCTCCACTTT.

The chain has TRBV4-1 and TRBJ1-4; 7 bases align to TRBD1. Germline CDR1 reads MGHRA; CDR2 reads YSYEKL. The CDR3 extends over 15 amino acids. Trimming cost V 0 bases and J 6 bases; bases outside gene matches: 4. The CDR3 nucleotides read TGCGCCAGCAGCCAAGAGGGACAGTCCCATGAAAAACTGTTTTTT. It translates to CASSQEGQSHEKLFF.

The chain uses TRBV5-1 and TRBJ1-2, with 7 nucleotides matching TRBD1. V shed 4 bases, J shed 10 bases, and the junction held 7 bases outside the gene matches. Germline V gene data show CDR1 as SGHRS and CDR2 as YFSETQ. There are 12 residues in the CDR3. The CDR3 region has the DNA TGCGCCAGCAGCCAGGGACAGTTAAACTACACCTTC. Protein product: CASSQGQLNYTF.

The CDR3 sequence is CAWSVLLGNTIYF. The CDR3 DNA is TGTGCCTGGAGTGTTTTACTTGGAAACACCATATATTTT. The chain has TRBV30 and TRBJ1-3; D unclear. The V gene's germline CDR1 is GTSNPN and CDR2 SVGIG (reference sequence). The CDR3 is 13 amino acids. The ends were cut back, 0 bases at V and 3 bases at J, with 6 bases in the middle. Combining the CDR3 with reference TRBV30 and TRBJ1-3 gives the whole variable domain SQTIHQWPATLVQPVGSPLSLECTVEGTSNPNLYWYRQAAGRGLQLLFYSVGIGQISSEVPQNLSASRPQDRQFILSSKKLLLSDSGFYLCAWSVLLGNTIYFGEGSWLTVV.

The CDR3 loop reads CASRSHGSYNEQFF. In nucleotides, the CDR3 is TGTGCCAGCCGCTCTCACGGCTCCTACAATGAGCAGTTCTTC. The V gene is TRBV6-6, the J gene TRBJ2-1, with D unresolved. This CDR3 has 14 residues. The V end lost 8 bases, the J end lost 0 bases, and 11 bases lay between the germline ends. Germline CDR1 is MNHNY and CDR2 is SVGAGI (reference sequence).

V gene TRBV5-1 combines with J gene TRBJ1-3; 7 bases align to TRBD1. CDR3 size: 18 residues. The ends lost 4 bases at V and 0 bases at J; junction bases unmatched: 13. Per the germline V gene, CDR1 is SGHRS and CDR2 is YFSETQ. The CDR3: CASSPSAGTELSGNTIYF. The CDR3 nucleotides are TGCGCCAGCAGCCCTTCTGCCGGGACAGAACTCTCTGGAAACACCATATATTTT.